This is a list of T cell receptor beta chains from one sample in a study of T-cell memory formation after mild COVID-19. Using its own MiXCR run on the 5' RACE reads, TCRdb lists one record per CDR3 protein. The sample yields about 250,000 distinct CDR3 sequences, roughly 15% seen once. Sequencing was done on a sample of PBMCs or a T cell subset sorted from them (not recorded which). These receptors came from a man aged 18 to 30 who had mild COVID-19 (a few samples of this study predate the infection). Cell type and time point are not known. Each CDR3 is given with its conserved first and last residue. A D gene is named only where the DNA matches it firmly. The size of a clone is reported for some rows only, either as once, few or many, or as a class for expanded clones.

TRBV12-3/TRBV12-4	TRBD1	16	.	TRBJ1-1	TGTGCCAGCAGTACGCGGGACAGGGGGGTTGTTAGCGAAGCTTTCTTT	CASSTRDRGVVSEAFF
TRBV7-2	.	13	few	TRBJ2-5	TGTGCCAGCAGCTTTAGGGCTAAAGAGACCCAGTACTTC	CASSFRAKETQYF
TRBV29-1	TRBD2	14	.	TRBJ2-5	TGCAGCGTACGAAGGGGCGGGGGAGGAGAGACCCAGTACTTC	CSVRRGGGGETQYF
TRBV7-2	.	15	medium-sized	TRBJ1-4	TGTGCCAGCAGCTTAACAGGGTCAACTAATGAAAAACTGTTTTTT	CASSLTGSTNEKLFF
TRBV24-1	.	12	few	TRBJ2-3	TGTGCCACCAGTGAATCAGGGGATACGCAGTATTTT	CATSESGDTQYF
TRBV29-1	TRBD1	14	.	TRBJ2-5	TGCAGCGTTAGGGACAGGGTAGTCCGAGAGACCCAGTACTTC	CSVRDRVVRETQYF
TRBV2	.	12	few	TRBJ1-1	TGTGCCAGCAGCCCCTACAGGGATCCAGCTTTCTTT	CASSPYRDPAFF
TRBV3-1	.	15	.	TRBJ1-2	TGTGCCAGCAGCCAATCACTGGCCATACTTTTTGGCTACACCTTC	CASSQSLAILFGYTF
TRBV24-1	.	17	few	TRBJ1-1	TGTGCCACCAGTGATCCCCCCAGAGTGACCATGAACACTGAAGCTTTCTTT	CATSDPPRVTMNTEAFF
TRBV18	.	14	many	TRBJ2-1	TGTGCCAGCTCACCCCGAACCGGGACCAATGAGCAGTTCTTC	CASSPRTGTNEQFF
TRBV12-3/TRBV12-4	.	11	.	TRBJ2-5	TGTGCCAGCACCCTGGGCAAGACCCAGTACTTC	CASTLGKTQYF
TRBV20-1	TRBD1	13	many	TRBJ1-5	TGCAGTGCCCAGGGGGGTGGCAATCAGCCCCAGCATTTT	CSAQGGGNQPQHF
TRBV7-2	.	14	.	TRBJ2-1	TGTGCCAGCAGCTTCGACTTAGGGGGGAATGAGCAGTTCTTC	CASSFDLGGNEQFF
TRBV10-3	.	14	few	TRBJ2-5	TGTGCCATCAGCCGGAGGGAGGGGGAAGAGACCCAGTACTTC	CAISRREGEETQYF
TRBV5-1	TRBD2	14	few	TRBJ2-3	TGCGCCAGCAGCCCTCAGCGGGAGGCAGATACGCAGTATTTT	CASSPQREADTQYF
TRBV12-3/TRBV12-4	.	13	.	TRBJ1-1	TGTGCCAGCAGGGTCAATGGGAACACTGAAGCTTTCTTT	CASRVNGNTEAFF
TRBV7-2	TRBD1	14	many	TRBJ1-2	TGTGCCAGCAGCCTGGGGACAGGGTACTATGGCTACACCTTC	CASSLGTGYYGYTF
TRBV29-1	.	11	few	TRBJ2-7	TGCAGCGTGGGGACATATTACGAGCAGTACTTC	CSVGTYYEQYF
TRBV27	TRBD2	19	.	TRBJ2-3	TGTGCCAGCAAGGGAGCTCCGGGGACTAGCGGGCAAAGCACAGATACGCAGTATTTT	CASKGAPGTSGQSTDTQYF
TRBV3-1	.	15	many	TRBJ2-3	TGTGCCAGCAGCCAAGAGTGGAAGGACACAGATACGCAGTATTTT	CASSQEWKDTDTQYF
TRBV12-3/TRBV12-4	TRBD1	14	.	TRBJ1-2	TGTGCCAGCAGCTTGGACAGGAGCTTCTATGGCTACACCTTC	CASSLDRSFYGYTF
TRBV7-2	.	14	many	TRBJ2-3	TGTGCCAGCAGCTTAGATTCCGGGGTGGATACGCAGTATTTT	CASSLDSGVDTQYF
TRBV27	.	17	.	TRBJ2-3	TGTGCCAGCAGTGGAGGGAGACAGAGTCCCTTCACAGATACGCAGTATTTT	CASSGGRQSPFTDTQYF